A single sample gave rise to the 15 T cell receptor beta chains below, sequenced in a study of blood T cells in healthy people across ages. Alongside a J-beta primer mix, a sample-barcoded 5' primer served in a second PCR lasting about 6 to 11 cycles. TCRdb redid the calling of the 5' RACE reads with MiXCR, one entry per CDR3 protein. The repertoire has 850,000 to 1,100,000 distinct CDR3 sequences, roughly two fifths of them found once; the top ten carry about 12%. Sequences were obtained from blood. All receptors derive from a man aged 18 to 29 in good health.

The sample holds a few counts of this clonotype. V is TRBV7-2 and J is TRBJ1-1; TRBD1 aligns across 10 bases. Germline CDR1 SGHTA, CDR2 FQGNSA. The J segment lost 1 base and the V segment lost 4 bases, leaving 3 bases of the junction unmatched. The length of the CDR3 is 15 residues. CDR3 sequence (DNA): TGTGCCAGCAGCTGGGGGACAGGGGAGAACACTGAAGCTTTCTTT. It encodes CASSWGTGENTEAFF.

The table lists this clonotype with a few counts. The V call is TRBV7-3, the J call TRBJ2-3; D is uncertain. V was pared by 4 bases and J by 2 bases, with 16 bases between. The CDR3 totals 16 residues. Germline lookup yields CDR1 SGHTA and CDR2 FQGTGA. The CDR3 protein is CASSSPLGSNTDTQYF. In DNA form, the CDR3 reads TGTGCCAGCAGCTCCCCTCTGGGCAGTAACACAGATACGCAGTATTTT.

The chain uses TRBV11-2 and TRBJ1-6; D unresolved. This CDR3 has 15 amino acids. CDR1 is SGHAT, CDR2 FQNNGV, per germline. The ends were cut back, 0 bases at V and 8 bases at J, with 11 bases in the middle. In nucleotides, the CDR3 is TGTGCCAGCAGCTTAGACAGCCTGGGTGATTCACCCCTCCACTTT. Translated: CASSLDSLGDSPLHF.

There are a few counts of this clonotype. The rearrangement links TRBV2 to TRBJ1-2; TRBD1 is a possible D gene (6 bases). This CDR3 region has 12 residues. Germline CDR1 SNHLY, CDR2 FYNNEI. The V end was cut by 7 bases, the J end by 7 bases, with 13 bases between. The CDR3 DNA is TGTGCCAGCATCAAGGGGACACCTGGCTACACCTTC. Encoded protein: CASIKGTPGYTF.

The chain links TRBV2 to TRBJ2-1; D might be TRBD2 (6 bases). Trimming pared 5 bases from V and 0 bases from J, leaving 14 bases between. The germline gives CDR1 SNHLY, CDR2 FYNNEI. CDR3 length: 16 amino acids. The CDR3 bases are TGTGCCAGCAGTCGCCGGGGGACCCTCTCCTACAATGAGCAGTTCTTC. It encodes CASSRRGTLSYNEQFF.

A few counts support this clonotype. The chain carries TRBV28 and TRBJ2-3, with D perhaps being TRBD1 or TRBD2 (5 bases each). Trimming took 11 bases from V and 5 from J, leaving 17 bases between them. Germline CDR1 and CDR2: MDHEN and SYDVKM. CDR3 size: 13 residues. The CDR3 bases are TGTGCCCACACCTCCCGGGGACGAGATACGCAGTATTTT. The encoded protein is CAHTSRGRDTQYF.

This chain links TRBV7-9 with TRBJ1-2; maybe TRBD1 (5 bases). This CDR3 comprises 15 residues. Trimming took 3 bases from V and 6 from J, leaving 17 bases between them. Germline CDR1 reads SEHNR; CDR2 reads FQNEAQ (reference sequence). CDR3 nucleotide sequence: TGTGCCAGCAGCTTTCCTAGCCAGGGCAAAAATGGCTACACCTTC. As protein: CASSFPSQGKNGYTF.

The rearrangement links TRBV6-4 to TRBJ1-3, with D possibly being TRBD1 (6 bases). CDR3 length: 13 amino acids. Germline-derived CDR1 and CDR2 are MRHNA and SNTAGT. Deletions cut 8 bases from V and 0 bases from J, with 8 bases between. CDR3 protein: CASGQHSGNTIYF. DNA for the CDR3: TGTGCCAGCGGACAGCACTCTGGAAACACCATATATTTT.

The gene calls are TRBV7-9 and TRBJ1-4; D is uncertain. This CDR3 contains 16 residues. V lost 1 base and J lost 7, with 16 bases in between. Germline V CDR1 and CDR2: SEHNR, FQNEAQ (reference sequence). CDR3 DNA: TGTGCCAGCAGCTTAGAGTCGCGGGTTTTAGGTGAAAAACTGTTTTTT. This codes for CASSLESRVLGEKLFF.

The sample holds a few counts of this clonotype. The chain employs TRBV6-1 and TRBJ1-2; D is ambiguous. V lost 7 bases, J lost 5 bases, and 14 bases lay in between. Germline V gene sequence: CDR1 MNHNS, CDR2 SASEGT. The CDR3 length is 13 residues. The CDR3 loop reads CASTARAFYGYTF. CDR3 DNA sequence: TGTGCCAGCACGGCACGAGCATTTTATGGCTACACCTTC.

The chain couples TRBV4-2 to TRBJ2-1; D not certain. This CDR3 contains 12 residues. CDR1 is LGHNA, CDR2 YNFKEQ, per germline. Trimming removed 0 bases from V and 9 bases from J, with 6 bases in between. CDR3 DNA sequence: TGTGCCAGCAGCCAAGACGTGGGTGAGCAGTTCTTC. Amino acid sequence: CASSQDVGEQFF.

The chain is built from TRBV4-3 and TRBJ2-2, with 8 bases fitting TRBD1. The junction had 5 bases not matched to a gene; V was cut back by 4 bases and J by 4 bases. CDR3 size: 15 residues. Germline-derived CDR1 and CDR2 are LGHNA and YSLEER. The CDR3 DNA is TGCGCCAGCAGCCGAGGACAGGGTGTCACCGGGGAGCTGTTTTTT. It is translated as CASSRGQGVTGELFF.

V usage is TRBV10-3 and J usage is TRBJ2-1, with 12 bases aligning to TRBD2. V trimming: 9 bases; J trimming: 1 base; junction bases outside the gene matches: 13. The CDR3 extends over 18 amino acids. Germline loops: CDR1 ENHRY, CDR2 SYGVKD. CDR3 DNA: TGTGCCATGGGTAGGGCTAGCGGGGGGGCCGAGTCCTACAATGAGCAGTTCTTC. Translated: CAMGRASGGAESYNEQFF.

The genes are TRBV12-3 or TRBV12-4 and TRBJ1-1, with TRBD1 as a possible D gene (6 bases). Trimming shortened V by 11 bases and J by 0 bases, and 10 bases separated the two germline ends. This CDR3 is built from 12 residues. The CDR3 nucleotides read TGTGCCGTGGGGACAATGAACACTGAAGCTTTCTTT. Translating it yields CAVGTMNTEAFF.

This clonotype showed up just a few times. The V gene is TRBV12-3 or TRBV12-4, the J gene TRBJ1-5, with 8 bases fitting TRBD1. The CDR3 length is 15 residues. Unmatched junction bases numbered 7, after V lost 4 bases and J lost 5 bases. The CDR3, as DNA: TGTGCCAGCAGTTATCCAGGGGGCCTGGATCAGCCCCAGCATTTT. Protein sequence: CASSYPGGLDQPQHF.